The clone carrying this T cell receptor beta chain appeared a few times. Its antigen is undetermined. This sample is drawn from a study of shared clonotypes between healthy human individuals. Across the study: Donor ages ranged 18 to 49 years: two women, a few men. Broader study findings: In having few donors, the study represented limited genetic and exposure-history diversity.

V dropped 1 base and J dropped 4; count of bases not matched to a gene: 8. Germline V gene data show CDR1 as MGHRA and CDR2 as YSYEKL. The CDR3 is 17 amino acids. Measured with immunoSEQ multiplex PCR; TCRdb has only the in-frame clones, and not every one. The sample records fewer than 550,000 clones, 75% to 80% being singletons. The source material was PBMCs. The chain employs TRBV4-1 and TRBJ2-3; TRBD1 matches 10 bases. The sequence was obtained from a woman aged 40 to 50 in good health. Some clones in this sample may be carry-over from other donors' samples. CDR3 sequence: CASSQASGQGPADTQYF. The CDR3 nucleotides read TGCGCCAGCAGCCAAGCCTCGGGACAGGGGCCAGCAGATACGCAGTATTTT.